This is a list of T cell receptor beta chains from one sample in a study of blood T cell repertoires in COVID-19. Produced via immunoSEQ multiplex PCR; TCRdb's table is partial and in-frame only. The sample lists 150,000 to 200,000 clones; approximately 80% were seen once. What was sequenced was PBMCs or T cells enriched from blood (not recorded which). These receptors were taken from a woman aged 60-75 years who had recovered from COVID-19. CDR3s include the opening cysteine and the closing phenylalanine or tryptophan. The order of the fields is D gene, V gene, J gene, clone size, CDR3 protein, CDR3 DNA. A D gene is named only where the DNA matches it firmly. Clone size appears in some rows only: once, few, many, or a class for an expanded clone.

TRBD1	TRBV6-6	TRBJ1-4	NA	CASSGRQGPEKLFF	TGTGCCAGCAGTGGGAGACAGGGTCCGGAAAAACTGTTTTTT
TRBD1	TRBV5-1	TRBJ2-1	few	CASSLGQGEYNEQFF	TGCGCCAGCAGCTTGGGACAGGGCGAGTACAATGAGCAGTTCTTC
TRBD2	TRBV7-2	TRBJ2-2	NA	CASGRPAGGKNTGELFF	TGTGCCAGCGGAAGACCAGCGGGGGGCAAGAACACCGGGGAGCTGTTTTTT
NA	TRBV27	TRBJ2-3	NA	CASSWGRPDTQYF	TGTGCCAGCAGTTGGGGGCGCCCAGATACGCAGTATTTT
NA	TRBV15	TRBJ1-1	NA	CATSGLQGAGEAFF	TGTGCCACCAGCGGACTTCAGGGAGCGGGGGAAGCTTTCTTT
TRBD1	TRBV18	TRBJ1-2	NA	CASSLTGTAETNYGYTF	TGTGCCAGCTCCCTCACCGGGACAGCCGAAACTAACTATGGCTACACCTTC
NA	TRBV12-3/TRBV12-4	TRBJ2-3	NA	CAGAQGRTDTQYF	TGTGCCGGGGCACAGGGGAGGACAGATACGCAGTATTTT
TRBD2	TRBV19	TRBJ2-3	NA	CASTPSGGPDTQYF	TGTGCCAGTACCCCTAGCGGGGGCCCAGATACGCAGTATTTT
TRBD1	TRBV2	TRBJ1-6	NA	CASRGGTGASPLHF	TGTGCCAGCAGGGGGGGGACAGGAGCTTCACCCCTCCACTTT
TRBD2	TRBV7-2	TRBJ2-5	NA	CASSPLSGVETQYF	TGTGCCAGCAGCCCCCTTAGCGGGGTGGAGACCCAGTACTTC
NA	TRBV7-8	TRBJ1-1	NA	CASSLGAPGVTEAFF	TGTGCCAGCAGCTTAGGTGCCCCGGGGGTCACTGAAGCTTTCTTT
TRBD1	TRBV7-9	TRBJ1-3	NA	CASRNNPGTGPGNTIYF	TGTGCCAGCAGAAACAACCCCGGGACAGGGCCCGGAAACACCATATATTTT
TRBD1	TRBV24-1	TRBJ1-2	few	CATSDWGQGAKGYTF	TGTGCCACCAGTGATTGGGGACAGGGGGCGAAGGGCTACACCTTC
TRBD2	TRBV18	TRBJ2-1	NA	CASLLAGGKEQFF	TGTGCCAGCTTACTAGCGGGGGGAAAGGAGCAGTTCTTC
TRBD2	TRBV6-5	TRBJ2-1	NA	CASSMTSPYNEQFF	TGTGCCAGCAGCATGACTAGCCCCTACAATGAGCAGTTCTTC
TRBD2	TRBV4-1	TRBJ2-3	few	CASNLYAAGGPTDTQYF	TGCGCCAGCAACCTATATGCGGCGGGGGGGCCGACGGATACGCAGTATTTT
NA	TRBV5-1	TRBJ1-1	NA	CASSSQSNTEAFF	TGCGCCAGCAGCTCACAGTCGAACACTGAAGCTTTCTTT
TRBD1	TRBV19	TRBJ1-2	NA	CASSTHSRTGPYGYTF	TGTGCCAGTAGTACCCACTCACGGACAGGCCCCTATGGCTACACCTTC
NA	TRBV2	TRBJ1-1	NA	CASSESGAVFTEAFF	TGTGCCAGCAGTGAATCAGGGGCGGTATTCACTGAAGCTTTCTTT
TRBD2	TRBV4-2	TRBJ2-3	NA	CASSQVGAGGFTDTQYF	TGTGCCAGCAGCCAAGTAGGAGCGGGGGGGTTCACAGATACGCAGTATTTT
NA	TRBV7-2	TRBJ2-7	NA	CASSPTGTNSYEQYF	TGTGCCAGCAGCCCCACAGGGACTAACTCATACGAGCAGTACTTC
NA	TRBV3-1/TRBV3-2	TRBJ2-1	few	CASSQVQAGKFF	TGTGCCAGCAGCCAAGTCCAAGCGGGCAAGTTCTTC
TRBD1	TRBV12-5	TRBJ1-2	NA	CASGLGASGTANYGYTF	TGTGCTAGTGGTTTGGGTGCTTCCGGGACAGCAAACTATGGCTACACCTTC
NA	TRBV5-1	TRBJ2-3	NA	CASSLAVGARTDTQYF	TGCGCCAGCAGCTTGGCCGTAGGGGCGCGCACAGATACGCAGTATTTT
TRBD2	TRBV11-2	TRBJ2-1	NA	CASSIRSGGEQFF	TGTGCCAGCAGCATAAGGTCCGGGGGGGAGCAGTTCTTC
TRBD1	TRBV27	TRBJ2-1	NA	CASSLWARGLWNEQFF	TGTGCCAGCAGTTTATGGGCCAGGGGGCTGTGGAATGAGCAGTTCTTC
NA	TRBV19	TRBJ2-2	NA	CASAQVPGELFF	TGTGCCAGTGCTCAGGTCCCCGGGGAGCTGTTTTTT
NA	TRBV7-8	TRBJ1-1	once	CASSSGFTEAFF	TGTGCCAGCAGCTCAGGGTTCACTGAAGCTTTCTTT
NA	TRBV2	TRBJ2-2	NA	CASRQGTGELFF	TGTGCCAGCAGACAGGGTACCGGGGAGCTGTTTTTT
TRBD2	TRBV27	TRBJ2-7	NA	CASSRTSDYEQYF	TGTGCCAGCAGCCGGACTAGCGACTACGAGCAGTACTTC
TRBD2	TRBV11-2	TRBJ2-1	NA	CASSLERGRDEQFF	TGTGCCAGCAGCCTTGAGCGGGGGCGGGATGAGCAGTTCTTC
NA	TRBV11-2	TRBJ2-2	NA	CASSLAGTGELFF	TGTGCCAGCAGCTTAGCAGGCACCGGGGAGCTGTTTTTT
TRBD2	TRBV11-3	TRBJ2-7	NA	CASSSGLAWGPYEQYF	TGTGCCAGCAGCTCGGGACTAGCTTGGGGGCCCTACGAGCAGTACTTC
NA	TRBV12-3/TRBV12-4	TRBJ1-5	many	CASSLGAGTQHF	TGTGCCAGCAGTTTAGGGGCAGGGACCCAGCATTTT
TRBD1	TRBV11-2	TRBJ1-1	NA	CASSQGQVSTEAFF	TGTGCCAGCAGCCAGGGACAGGTGAGCACTGAAGCTTTCTTT
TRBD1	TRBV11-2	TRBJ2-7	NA	CASSLVFGDREQYF	TGTGCCAGCAGCTTAGTTTTTGGGGACAGGGAGCAGTACTTC
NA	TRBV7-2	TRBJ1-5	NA	CASSVGFNQPQHF	TGTGCCAGCAGCGTCGGGTTTAATCAGCCCCAGCATTTT
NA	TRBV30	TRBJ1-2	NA	CAWISAAGRAHLGGYTF	TGTGCCTGGATTTCGGCGGCCGGGAGGGCCCATTTGGGTGGCTACACCTTC
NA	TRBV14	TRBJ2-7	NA	CASSQFLWTERYEQYF	TGTGCCAGCAGCCAATTTCTATGGACAGAAAGGTACGAGCAGTACTTC
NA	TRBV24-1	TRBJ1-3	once	CAPTLGSGASSGNTIYF	TGTGCCCCAACACTTGGGTCAGGGGCGAGCTCTGGAAACACCATATATTTT